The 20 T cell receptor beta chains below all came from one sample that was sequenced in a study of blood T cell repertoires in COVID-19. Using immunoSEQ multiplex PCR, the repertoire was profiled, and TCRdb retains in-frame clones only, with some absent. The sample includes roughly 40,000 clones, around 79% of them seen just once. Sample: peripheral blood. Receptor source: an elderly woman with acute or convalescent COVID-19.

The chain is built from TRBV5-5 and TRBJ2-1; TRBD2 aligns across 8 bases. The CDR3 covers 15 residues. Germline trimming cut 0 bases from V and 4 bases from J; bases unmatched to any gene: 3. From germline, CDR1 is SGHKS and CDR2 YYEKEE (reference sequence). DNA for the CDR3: TGTGCCAGCAGCTTGGGACTAGCGTTTTACAATGAGCAGTTCTTC. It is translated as CASSLGLAFYNEQFF. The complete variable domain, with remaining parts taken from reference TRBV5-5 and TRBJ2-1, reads DAGVTQSPTHLIKTRGQQVTLRCSPISGHKSVSWYQQVLGQGPQFIFQYYEKEERGRGNFPDRFSARQFPNYSSELNVNALLLGDSALYLCASSLGLAFYNEQFFGPGTRLTVL.

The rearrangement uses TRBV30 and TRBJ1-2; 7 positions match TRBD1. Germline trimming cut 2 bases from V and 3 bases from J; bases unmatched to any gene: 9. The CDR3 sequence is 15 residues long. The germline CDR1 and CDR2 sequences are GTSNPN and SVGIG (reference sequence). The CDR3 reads CAWSFDRDGDYGYTF. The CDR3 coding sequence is TGTGCCTGGAGTTTTGACAGGGATGGAGACTATGGCTACACCTTC.

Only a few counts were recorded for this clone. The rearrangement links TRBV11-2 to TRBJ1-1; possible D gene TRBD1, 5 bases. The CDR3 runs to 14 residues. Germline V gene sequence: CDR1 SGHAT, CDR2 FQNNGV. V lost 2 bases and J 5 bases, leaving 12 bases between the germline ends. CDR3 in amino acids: CASSLLRGPTEAFF. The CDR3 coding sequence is TGTGCCAGCAGCTTACTTAGGGGCCCAACTGAAGCTTTCTTT.

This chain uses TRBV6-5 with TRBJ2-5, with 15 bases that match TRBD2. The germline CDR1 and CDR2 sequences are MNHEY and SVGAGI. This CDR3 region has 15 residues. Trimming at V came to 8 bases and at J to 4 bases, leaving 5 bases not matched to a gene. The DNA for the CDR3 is TGTGCCAGCGGACTAGCGGGAGGGGAGGGAGAGACCCAGTACTTC. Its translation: CASGLAGGEGETQYF.

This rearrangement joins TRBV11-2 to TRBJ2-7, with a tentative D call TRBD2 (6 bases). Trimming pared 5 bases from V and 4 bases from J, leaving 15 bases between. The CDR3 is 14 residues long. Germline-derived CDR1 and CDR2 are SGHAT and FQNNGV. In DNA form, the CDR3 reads TGTGCCAGCAGCCATCCCGCTGGGGGGTACGAGCAGTACTTC. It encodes CASSHPAGGYEQYF.

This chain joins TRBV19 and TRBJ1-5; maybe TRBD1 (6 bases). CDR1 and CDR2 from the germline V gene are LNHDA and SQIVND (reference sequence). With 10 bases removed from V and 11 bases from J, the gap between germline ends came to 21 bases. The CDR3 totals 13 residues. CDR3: CATKGGSQGAQHF. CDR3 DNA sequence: TGTGCCACCAAGGGGGGGTCCCAAGGAGCCCAGCATTTT.

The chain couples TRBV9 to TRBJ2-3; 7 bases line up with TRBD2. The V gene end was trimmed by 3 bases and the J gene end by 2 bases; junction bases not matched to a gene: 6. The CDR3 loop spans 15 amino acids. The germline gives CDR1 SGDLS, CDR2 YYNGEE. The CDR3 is CASSALAAVTDTQYF. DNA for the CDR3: TGTGCCAGCAGCGCCCTAGCGGCGGTCACAGATACGCAGTATTTT.

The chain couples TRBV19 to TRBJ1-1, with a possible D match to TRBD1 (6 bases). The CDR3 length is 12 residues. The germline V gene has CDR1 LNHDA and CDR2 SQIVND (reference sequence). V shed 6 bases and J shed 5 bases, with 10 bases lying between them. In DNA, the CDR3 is TGTGCCAGTAGCAATAGGGGGACTGAAGCTTTCTTT. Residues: CASSNRGTEAFF. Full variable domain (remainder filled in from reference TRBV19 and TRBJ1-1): DGGITQSPKYLFRKEGQNVTLSCEQNLNHDAMYWYRQDPGQGLRLIYYSQIVNDFQKGDIAEGYSVSREKKESFPLTVTSAQKNPTAFYLCASSNRGTEAFFGQGTRLTVV.

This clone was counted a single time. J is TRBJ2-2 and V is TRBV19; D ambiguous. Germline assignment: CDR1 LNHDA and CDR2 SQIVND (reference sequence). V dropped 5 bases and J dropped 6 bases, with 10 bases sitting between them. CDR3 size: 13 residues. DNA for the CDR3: TGTGCCAGTAGTTTCGACTGGGCCGGGGAGCTGTTTTTT. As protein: CASSFDWAGELFF.

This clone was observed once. Here the CDR3 DNA reads TGCGCCAGCAGCCAAGAGATGGCTAGCTATGAGCAGTTCTTC. It specifies CASSQEMASYEQFF. The chain links TRBV4-1 to TRBJ2-1; D is perhaps TRBD2 (5 bases). Deletions cut 0 bases from V and 8 bases from J, with 11 bases between. This CDR3 comprises 14 residues. Looked up from germline, CDR1 is MGHRA and CDR2 is YSYEKL.

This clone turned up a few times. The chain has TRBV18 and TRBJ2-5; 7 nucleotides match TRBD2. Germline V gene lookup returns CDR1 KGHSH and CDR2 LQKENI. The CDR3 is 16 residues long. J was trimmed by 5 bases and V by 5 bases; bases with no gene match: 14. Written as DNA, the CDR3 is TGTGCCAGCTCATCGAGACTAGCTTCGGCTGGGGAGACCCAGTACTTC. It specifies CASSSRLASAGETQYF.

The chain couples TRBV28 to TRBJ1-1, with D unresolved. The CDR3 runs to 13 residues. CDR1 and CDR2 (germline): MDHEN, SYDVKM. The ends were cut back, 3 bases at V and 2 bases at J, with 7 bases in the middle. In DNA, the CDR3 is TGTGCCAGCAGTTTTTCGCTAAACACTGAAGCTTTCTTT. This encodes CASSFSLNTEAFF.

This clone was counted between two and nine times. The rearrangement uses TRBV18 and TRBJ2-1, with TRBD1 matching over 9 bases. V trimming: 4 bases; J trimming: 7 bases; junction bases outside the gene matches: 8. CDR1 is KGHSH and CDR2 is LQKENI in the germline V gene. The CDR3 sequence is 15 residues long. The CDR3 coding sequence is TGTGCCAGCTCACGCCCACAGGGGGCGGTGAATGAGCAGTTCTTC. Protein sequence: CASSRPQGAVNEQFF.

The CDR3 DNA is TGCGCCAGCAGCTACCGGACTAGCGGGAGCACAGATACGCAGTATTTT. It translates to CASSYRTSGSTDTQYF. This chain connects TRBV5-1 to TRBJ2-3; 11 bases fit TRBD2. The CDR3 is 16 amino acids. Per germline, CDR1 SGHRS and CDR2 YFSETQ. V gave up 3 bases and J gave up 0 bases; unmatched junction bases: 3. The full variable domain, in which reference TRBV5-1 and TRBJ2-3 provide the parts outside the CDR3, is KAGVTQTPRYLIKTRGQQVTLSCSPISGHRSVSWYQQTPGQGLQFLFEYFSETQRNKGNFPGRFSGRQFSNSRSEMNVSTLELGDSALYLCASSYRTSGSTDTQYFGPGTRLTVL.

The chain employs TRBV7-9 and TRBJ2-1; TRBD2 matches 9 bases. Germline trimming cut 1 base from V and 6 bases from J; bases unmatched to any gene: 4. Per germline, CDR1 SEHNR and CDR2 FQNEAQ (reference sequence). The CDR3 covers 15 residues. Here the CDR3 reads CASSLEGLARNEQFF. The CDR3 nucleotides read TGTGCCAGCAGCTTAGAAGGACTAGCGCGCAATGAGCAGTTCTTC.

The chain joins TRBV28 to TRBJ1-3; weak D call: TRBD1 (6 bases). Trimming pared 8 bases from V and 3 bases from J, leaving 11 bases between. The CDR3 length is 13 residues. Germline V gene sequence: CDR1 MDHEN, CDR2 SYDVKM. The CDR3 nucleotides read TGTGCCAGCCGCACAGGGAGTGGAAACACCATATATTTT. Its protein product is CASRTGSGNTIYF.

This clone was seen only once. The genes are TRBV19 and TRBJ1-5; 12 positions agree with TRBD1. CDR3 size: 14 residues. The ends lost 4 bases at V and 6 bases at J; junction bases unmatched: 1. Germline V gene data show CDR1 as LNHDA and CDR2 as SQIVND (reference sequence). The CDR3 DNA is TGTGCCAGTAGTAGGGACAGGGGGCGTCAGCCCCAGCATTTT. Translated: CASSRDRGRQPQHF.

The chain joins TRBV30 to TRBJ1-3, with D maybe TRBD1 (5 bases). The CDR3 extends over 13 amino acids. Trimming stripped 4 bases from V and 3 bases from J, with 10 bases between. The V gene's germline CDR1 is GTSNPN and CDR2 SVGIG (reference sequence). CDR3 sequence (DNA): TGTGCCTGGATTGGGGGGATTGGAAACACCATATATTTT. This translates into CAWIGGIGNTIYF.

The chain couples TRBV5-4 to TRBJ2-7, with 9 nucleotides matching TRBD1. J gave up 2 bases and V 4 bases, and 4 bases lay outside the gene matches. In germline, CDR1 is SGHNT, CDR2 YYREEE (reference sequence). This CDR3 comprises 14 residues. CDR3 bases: TGTGCCAGCAGCCAGACAGGGGGAGCCTACGAGCAGTACTTC. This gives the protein CASSQTGGAYEQYF.

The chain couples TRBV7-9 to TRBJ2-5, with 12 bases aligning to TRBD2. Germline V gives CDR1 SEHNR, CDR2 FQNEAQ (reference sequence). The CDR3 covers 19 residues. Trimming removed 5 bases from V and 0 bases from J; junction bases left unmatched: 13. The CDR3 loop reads CASSPTGLAGSLYQETQYF. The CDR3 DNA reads TGTGCCAGCAGCCCGACGGGACTAGCGGGCTCCTTGTACCAAGAGACCCAGTACTTC.